This T cell receptor beta chain is drawn from a study of T cell clones after liver transplantation. Trimming took off 8 bases at V and 1 base at J, with 12 bases between the two ends. The CDR3 loop spans 13 amino acids. Germline CDR1 and CDR2: SGDLS and YYNGEE. Assay used: immunoSEQ multiplex PCR; TCRdb lists only in-frame clones, some missing. The sample includes 75,000 to 95,000 clones, over 80% of them seen just once. The source material was CD4+ T cells from blood, sampled at the 22-month timepoint. The receptor was isolated from a human patient who received a liver transplant. The graft donor may account for some of the T cells. The V gene is TRBV9, the J gene TRBJ1-1, with D possibly TRBD1 on 5 matching bases. CDR3: CASSTDQNTEAFF. The CDR3 bases are TGTGCCAGTTCGACAGACCAGAACACTGAAGCTTTCTTT. Full variable domain (missing parts from reference TRBV9 and TRBJ1-1): DSGVTQTPKHLITATGQRVTLRCSPRSGDLSVYWYQQSLDQGLQFLIQYYNGEERAKGNILERFSAQQFPDLHSELNLSSLELGDSALYFCASSTDQNTEAFFGQGTRLTVV.